This record covers a single T cell receptor beta chain. This entry is derived from a study of CD8+CD57+ T cells in acquired aplastic anemia. The V gene's germline CDR1 is SGHTA and CDR2 FQGTGA. V lost 5 bases to trimming and J lost 0 bases; unmatched junction nucleotides: 12. This CDR3 comprises 19 residues. Sequencing was done on patients that had shown CD8+CD57+ cell expansion by flow cytometry. CDR3 and TCR beta VDJ profiling relied on genomic DNA as the template. TCRdb fed the reads into MiXCR, producing one record per CDR3 protein. The top ten clones hold 42% of a sample with approximately 180,000 distinct CDR3 sequences, nearly 65% of them seen once.

The source of this sequence is a human donor with aplastic anemia. The chain combines TRBV7-3 with TRBJ2-1; 11 bases fit TRBD2. The sequenced material came from sorted CD4+, CD8+, or CD8+CD57+ T cells (not recorded which) from PBMCs. The CDR3 DNA reads TGTGCCAGCAGCCCCGTCGGGACTAGCGGATCTAACTCCTACAATGAGCAGTTCTTC. Translated: CASSPVGTSGSNSYNEQFF.